These T cell receptor beta chains were read from a single sample in a study of CD8 T cells in ankylosing spondylitis. TCRdb fed the 5' RACE reads into MiXCR, producing one record per CDR3 protein. The data show 750,000 to 850,000 distinct CDR3 sequences, about 11% seen once. The specimen sequenced was blood, either unsorted or a sorted T cell fraction (not recorded which). Source of these receptors: a male donor with ankylosing spondylitis. The CDR3 runs from the conserved cysteine through the conserved F or W.

j_call,v_call,cdr3_length,cdr3_aa
TRBJ2-5,TRBV7-2,16,CASSLARGRVYETQYF
TRBJ1-1,TRBV20-1,12,CSAGGMDTEAFF
TRBJ2-2,TRBV9,14,CASSAPPNTGELFF
TRBJ2-1,TRBV7-9,15,CASSLGTSVNNEQFF
TRBJ1-2,TRBV5-1,14,CASSFDRGQDGYTF
TRBJ1-1,TRBV20-1,11,CSARQEGKAFF
TRBJ1-5,TRBV20-1,14,CSASRGYSNQPQHF
TRBJ1-1,TRBV9,17,CASSPRGQGPMNTEAFF
TRBJ2-1,TRBV10-3,15,CAISSSRPSYNEQFF
TRBJ2-4,TRBV7-9,16,CASSLGLTLAKNIQYF
TRBJ1-4,TRBV7-2,14,CASSLTGLGEKLFF
TRBJ2-2,TRBV29-1,13,CSVDPGNTGELFF
TRBJ2-5,TRBV15,14,CATSRGRESETQYF
TRBJ2-1,TRBV4-1,16,CASSQVPMLKGYEQFF
TRBJ2-7,TRBV7-2,13,CASSLRTRYEQYF
TRBJ2-3,TRBV30,14,CARDDRGDTDTQYF
TRBJ1-4,TRBV29-1,15,CSVRPQGDPNEKLFF
TRBJ2-1,TRBV7-8,17,CASSLRTSGWEGNEQFF
TRBJ2-7,TRBV20-1,13,CSARPTGIYEQYF
TRBJ2-7,TRBV10-2,14,CATRPALGPYEQYF
TRBJ2-7,TRBV20-1,13,CSASLGLFYEQYF
TRBJ1-2,TRBV12-3/TRBV12-4,13,CASSLLGLGGYTF
TRBJ2-2,TRBV4-3,13,CASSQDSTGELFF
TRBJ1-2,TRBV29-1,12,CSVPRVFDGYTF
TRBJ1-5,TRBV6-1,15,CASSPQQGANQPQHF
TRBJ2-5,TRBV10-3,15,CAISRQGPEGETQYF
TRBJ1-1,TRBV7-2,15,CASRIIGGRNTEAFF
TRBJ2-4,TRBV5-1,13,CASSLDAWSIQYF
TRBJ2-1,TRBV20-1,15,CSAAEGGQGVDEQFF
TRBJ2-1,TRBV7-2,16,CASSPAKGVRYNEQFF
TRBJ1-4,TRBV12-3/TRBV12-4,13,CASSFRDPGKLFF
TRBJ1-2,TRBV20-1,12,CSAPTVGRGYTF
TRBJ1-5,TRBV6-1,13,CASSESPTTPQHF
TRBJ2-7,TRBV5-1,14,CASAGGGTSYEQYF
TRBJ1-1,TRBV29-1,14,CSVVLLSLNTEAFF
TRBJ2-3,TRBV20-1,13,CSASDRASDTQYF
TRBJ1-1,TRBV7-9,17,CASSVGVGGKRNTEAFF
TRBJ2-1,TRBV20-1,15,CSVGQGGSIYNEQFF
TRBJ2-5,TRBV5-1,16,CASSLGLAGGEETQYF
TRBJ1-2,TRBV5-1,15,CASSTGQGTNYGYTF
TRBJ2-3,TRBV7-9,16,CASSSPSGGSTDTQYF
TRBJ2-7,TRBV6-2/TRBV6-3,16,CASSYSAGRRQGEQYF
TRBJ2-1,TRBV5-1,16,CASSTSLYGGWNEQFF
TRBJ2-3,TRBV20-1,16,CSARRTSGGGTDTQYF
TRBJ2-1,TRBV7-9,13,CASRLLIDNEQFF
TRBJ2-1,TRBV18,14,CASSPRLAGDEQFF
TRBJ2-4,TRBV20-1,16,CSARNPGALAKNIQYF